The 18 T cell receptor beta chains below come from one sample, sequenced in a study of T cells expressing NK-cell markers (dated by TCRdb to between 2020 and 2021). Library creation used 5' RACE. Sequencing was performed on an Illumina HiSeq 2000. TCRdb reprocessed the reads and lists each CDR3 protein sequence as a single entry, with no DNA. The table held for this sample gives 150,000 to 180,000 distinct CDR3 sequences. Of the sample, roughly a third is held by the ten largest clones. Sequencing used blood T cells: a sorted CD56 or NKG2C T cell subset, CD4+ or CD8+ T cells, or bulk PBMC T cells (not recorded which). The receptors were gathered from a woman aged 45 to 65 in good health. Donor details come from another sample of the same person, matched by shared clones.

The chain uses TRBV27 and TRBJ2-3. CDR1 and CDR2 (germline): MNHEY, SMNVEV (reference sequence). CDR3 length equals 14 residues. CDR3: CASSLLSSTDTQYF.

The genes are TRBV29-1 and TRBJ2-1; checking the TCRdb D call of TRBD1 is not possible without DNA. The V gene's germline CDR1 is SQVTM and CDR2 ANQGSEA. CDR3 length equals 14 residues. The CDR3 sequence: CSVARESSYNEQFF.

The chain links TRBV4-1 to TRBJ2-7. Germline V gives CDR1 MGHRA, CDR2 YSYEKL. The CDR3 covers 16 residues. CDR3 loop: CASSQELRTDAYEQYF.

This chain uses TRBV14 with TRBJ2-1; the TCRdb call, TRBD1, lacks DNA for checking. The CDR3 is made up of 17 amino acids. CDR1 and CDR2 (germline): SGHDN, FVKESK. The CDR3 loop reads CASSQGSKDGRGREQFF. Together with reference TRBV14 and TRBJ2-1, the CDR3 gives the full variable domain: EAGVTQFPSHSVIEKGQTVTLRCDPISGHDNLYWYRRVMGKEIKFLLHFVKESKQDESGMPNNRFLAERTGGTYSTLKVQPAELEDSGVYFCASSQGSKDGRGREQFFGPGTRLTVL.

The CDR3 region is CASSPRTGNTGELFF. The rearrangement joins TRBV11-3 to TRBJ2-2; the TCRdb call, TRBD1, lacks DNA for checking. This CDR3 has 15 residues. The V gene's germline CDR1 is SGHNT and CDR2 YENEEA.

This sequence joins TRBV4-1 and TRBJ2-7. Germline CDR1 is MGHRA and CDR2 is YSYEKL. This CDR3 comprises 15 residues. The CDR3 loop reads CASSEFMADLYEQYF.

The rearrangement links TRBV27 to TRBJ2-1; there is no DNA to check the TCRdb D call of TRBD1. The CDR3 consists of 16 residues. Germline CDR1 reads MNHEY; CDR2 reads SMNVEV (reference sequence). CDR3 in amino acids: CASSSLQRVRANEQFF.

The chain combines TRBV7-9 with TRBJ1-6; TCRdb proposes TRBD1, but this gene call is untestable without DNA. The CDR3 is 14 residues long. Germline values: CDR1 SEHNR, CDR2 FQNEAQ (reference sequence). This CDR3 is CASSRTGPNSPLHF.

The rearrangement links TRBV6-5 to TRBJ2-2; TCRdb's D gene call, TRBD1, goes unchecked for lack of DNA. CDR3 length: 16 residues. The germline gives CDR1 MNHEY, CDR2 SVGAGI. The CDR3: CASSYRAASNTGELFF.

The rearrangement links TRBV20-1 to TRBJ2-3; TCRdb picks TRBD1, but there is no DNA to check that call. The CDR3 extends over 15 amino acids. Germline loops: CDR1 DFQATT, CDR2 SNEGSKA (reference sequence). The CDR3 sequence: CSAGRDRMPTDTQYF.

CDR3 residues: CASSFLTSGSFHEQFF. The rearrangement links TRBV5-6 to TRBJ2-1; TCRdb's assignment of TRBD2 cannot be checked, as there is no DNA. Germline V gene lookup returns CDR1 SGHDT and CDR2 YYEEEE. This CDR3 spans 16 amino acids.

V gene TRBV27 combines with J gene TRBJ2-2. There are 13 residues in the CDR3. The germline gives CDR1 MNHEY, CDR2 SMNVEV (reference sequence). CDR3 in amino acids: CASRPPNTGELFF.

J is TRBJ2-3 and V is TRBV29-1; the D call of TRBD2 rests on TCRdb alone, since no DNA is present to check it. Germline CDR1 is SQVTM and CDR2 is ANQGSEA. This CDR3 is built from 16 residues. CDR3 sequence reads: CSVLGGETYRGDTQYF.

V gene TRBV7-6 combines with J gene TRBJ1-2; TCRdb proposes TRBD1, but this gene call is untestable without DNA. Germline V CDR1 and CDR2: SGHVS, FNYEAQ. This CDR3 has 16 amino acids. CDR3 region: CASSLRHGAENYGYTF.

The J gene is TRBJ2-7, the V gene TRBV9; TCRdb's D call of TRBD1 is untestable without DNA. Germline V gene lookup returns CDR1 SGDLS and CDR2 YYNGEE. This CDR3 region has 15 residues. CDR3 sequence reads: CASSEGTGRAYEQYF.

The chain links TRBV7-6 to TRBJ2-3; TCRdb outputs TRBD2, but without DNA this stays unchecked. Germline V gene lookup returns CDR1 SGHVS and CDR2 FNYEAQ. This CDR3 comprises 15 residues. The CDR3 is CASSQLGSGTDTQYF.

This chain uses TRBV12-3 or TRBV12-4 with TRBJ2-3; the TRBD1 assignment by TCRdb is unverifiable without DNA. This CDR3 has 15 residues. CDR3 sequence reads: CASTFLGQGTDTQYF.

CDR3 protein: CASSQGFDETQYF. This chain connects TRBV27 to TRBJ2-5; TCRdb lists TRBD1, though no DNA is available to test this call. The CDR3 is 13 amino acids. CDR1 and CDR2 (germline): MNHEY, SMNVEV (reference sequence).